This T cell receptor (beta chain) originates from a study of blood T cell repertoires in COVID-19. CDR1 is LGHNA and CDR2 is YSLEER in the germline V gene. The junction had 7 bases not matched to a gene; V was cut back by 0 bases and J by 6 bases. CDR3 length: 17 amino acids. Data came from immunoSEQ multiplex PCR; TCRdb stores just in-frame clones and leaves some out. The sample gives around 100,000 clones, roughly 84% of which show up once; 9.5% to 15% is in the top ten. The receptor was derived from a human donor in a cohort sampled during active COVID-19. The chain has TRBV4-3 and TRBJ1-6; 8 bases match TRBD1. Sequenced sample: peripheral blood. The CDR3 loop reads CASSQDAGQGRNSPLHF. CDR3 sequence (DNA): TGCGCCAGCAGCCAAGATGCCGGACAGGGCCGTAATTCACCCCTCCACTTT.